This T cell receptor beta chain was recovered during a study of identical twins. TCRdb reprocessed the 5' RACE reads with MiXCR, giving one entry per CDR3 protein. The table shows approximately 230,000 distinct CDR3 sequences, with 5.5% to 7.5% occurring only once. This clonotype was observed at least ten times. The trim removed 3 bases at V and 6 bases at J, leaving 1 base unmatched. CDR1 and CDR2 from the germline V gene are MNHNS and SASEGT. The CDR3 consists of 12 residues. These same records also appear under a second study, on T cells expressing NK-cell markers. As that report states: It was from sorted CD3+CD56+NKG2C+, CD3+CD56+NKG2C- and CD3+CD56-NKG2C+ T cells that TCR beta repertoires came.

Sequencing was carried out using CD8+ T cells sorted from blood. This clonotype originated in a woman between 18 and 29 years old in good health. This sequence joins TRBV6-1 and TRBJ1-1; 7 bases align to TRBD1. The chain's CDR3 is CASSEDRPEAFF. CDR3 DNA: TGTGCCAGCAGTGAGGACAGGCCTGAAGCTTTCTTT.